This T cell receptor beta chain originates from a study of human thymus T cells. Sequenced by immunoSEQ multiplex PCR; TCRdb stores in-frame clones only, minus some. The sample records roughly 120,000 clones, approximately 96% being singletons. The source of the thymus tissue was resections taken during corrective heart surgery. The CDR3 is 15 amino acids. V dropped 6 bases and J dropped 1 base, with 15 bases sitting between them. Germline CDR1 is MDHEN and CDR2 is SYDVKM. This chain connects TRBV28 to TRBJ2-5, with a possible D match to TRBD2 (5 bases). This receptor was taken from a boy under two years old with a congenital heart defect but otherwise immunologically healthy. Sequences were obtained from thymus tissue. CDR3 region: CASRPTREFQETQYF. For the CDR3, the DNA is TGTGCCAGCAGACCCACCCGGGAATTCCAAGAGACCCAGTACTTC.